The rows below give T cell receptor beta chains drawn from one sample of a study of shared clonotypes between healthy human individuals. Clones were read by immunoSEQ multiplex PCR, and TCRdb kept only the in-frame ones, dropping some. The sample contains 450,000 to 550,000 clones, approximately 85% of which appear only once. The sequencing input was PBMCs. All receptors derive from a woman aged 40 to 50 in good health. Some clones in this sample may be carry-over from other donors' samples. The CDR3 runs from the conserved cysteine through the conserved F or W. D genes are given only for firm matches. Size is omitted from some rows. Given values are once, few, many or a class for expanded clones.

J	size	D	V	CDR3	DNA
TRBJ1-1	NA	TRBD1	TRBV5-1	CASSLGDRDPTEAFF	TGCGCCAGCAGCTTGGGGGACAGGGATCCCACTGAAGCTTTCTTT
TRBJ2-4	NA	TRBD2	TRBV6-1	CASSGGGLAKNIQYF	TGTGCCAGCAGTGGGGGGGGATTAGCCAAAAACATTCAGTACTTC
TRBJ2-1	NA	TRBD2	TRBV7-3	CASSLGLAGGNEQFF	TGTGCCAGCAGCTTAGGGCTAGCGGGAGGAAATGAGCAGTTCTTC
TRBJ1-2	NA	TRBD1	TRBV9	CASSVGQGESYGYTF	TGTGCCAGCAGCGTAGGACAGGGAGAGTCCTATGGCTACACCTTC
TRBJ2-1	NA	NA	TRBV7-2	CASSLSRLNEQFF	TGTGCCAGCAGCCTATCGAGACTCAATGAGCAGTTCTTC
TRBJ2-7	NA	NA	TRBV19	CASSPRPDRSHEQYF	TGTGCCAGTAGTCCCCGACCCGACAGGTCTCACGAGCAGTACTTC
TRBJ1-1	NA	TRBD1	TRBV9	CASSGEGAGTEAFF	TGTGCCAGCAGCGGAGAGGGGGCCGGCACTGAAGCTTTCTTT
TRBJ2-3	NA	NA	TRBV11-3	CASSLRGGTVGTDTQYF	TGTGCCAGCAGCCTACGGGGGGGGACAGTCGGCACAGATACGCAGTATTTT
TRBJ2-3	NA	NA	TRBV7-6	CASSLDYFTDTQYF	TGTGCCAGCAGCTTAGACTACTTCACAGATACGCAGTATTTT
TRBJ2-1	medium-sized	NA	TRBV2	CASTPTVEQFF	TGTGCCAGCACCCCGACGGTTGAGCAGTTCTTC
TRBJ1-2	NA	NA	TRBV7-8	CASSPRAGAGGYTF	TGTGCCAGCAGTCCTCGTGCGGGGGCAGGAGGCTACACCTTC
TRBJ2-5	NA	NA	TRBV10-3	CAISGRTRETQYF	TGTGCCATCAGTGGGAGGACTCGAGAGACCCAGTACTTC
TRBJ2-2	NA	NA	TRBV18	CASSPLSSTGWDTGELFF	TGTGCCAGCTCACCACTCTCATCCACAGGATGGGACACCGGGGAGCTGTTTTTT
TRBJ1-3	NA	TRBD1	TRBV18	CASSLGQSDTIYF	TGTGCCAGCTCACTGGGACAGAGCGACACCATATATTTT
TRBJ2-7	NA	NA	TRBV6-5	CASTTRAGDSYEQYF	TGTGCCAGCACCACCCGGGCAGGCGATTCCTACGAGCAGTACTTC
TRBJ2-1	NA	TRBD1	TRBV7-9	CASSQQGARNEQFF	TGTGCCAGCAGCCAACAGGGGGCGCGGAATGAGCAGTTCTTC
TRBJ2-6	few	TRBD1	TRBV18	CASSPQTGASSGANVLTF	TGTGCCAGCTCACCGCAGACAGGGGCCTCCTCTGGGGCCAACGTCCTGACTTTC
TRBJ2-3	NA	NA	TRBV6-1	CASSDQGLSTDTQYF	TGTGCCAGCAGTGATCAGGGTTTAAGCACAGATACGCAGTATTTT
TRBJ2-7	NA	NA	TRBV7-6	CASSFRTGKRYF	TGTGCCAGCAGCTTTCGGACTGGTAAGAGGTACTTC
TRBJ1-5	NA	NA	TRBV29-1	CSKGPRNQPQHF	TGCAGTAAGGGACCGAGAAATCAGCCCCAGCATTTT
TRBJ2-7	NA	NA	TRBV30	CAWSGGPSYEQYF	TGTGCCTGGAGTGGGGGGCCCTCCTACGAGCAGTACTTC
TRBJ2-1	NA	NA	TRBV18	CASSPTVGARDEQFF	TGTGCCAGCTCACCTACCGTAGGCGCTCGCGATGAGCAGTTCTTC
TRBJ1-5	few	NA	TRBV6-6	CASSPRATNQPQHF	TGTGCCAGCAGTCCCCGGGCCACCAATCAGCCCCAGCATTTT
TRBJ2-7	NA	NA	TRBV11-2	CASSLYSSYEQYF	TGTGCCAGCAGCTTATATAGCTCCTACGAGCAGTACTTC
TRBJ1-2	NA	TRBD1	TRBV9	CASSGGQGSNYGYTF	TGTGCCAGCAGCGGTGGACAGGGATCAAACTATGGCTACACCTTC
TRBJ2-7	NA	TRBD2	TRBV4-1	CASSQGLAESSYEQYF	TGCGCCAGCAGCCAGGGACTAGCTGAAAGCTCCTACGAGCAGTACTTC